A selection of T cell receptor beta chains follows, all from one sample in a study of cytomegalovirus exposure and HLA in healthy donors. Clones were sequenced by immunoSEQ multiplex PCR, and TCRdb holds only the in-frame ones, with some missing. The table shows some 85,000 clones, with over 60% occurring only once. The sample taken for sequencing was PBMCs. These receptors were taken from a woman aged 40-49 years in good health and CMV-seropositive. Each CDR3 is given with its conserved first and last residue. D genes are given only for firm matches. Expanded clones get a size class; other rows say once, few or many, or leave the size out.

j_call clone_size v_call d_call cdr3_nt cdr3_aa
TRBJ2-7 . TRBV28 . TGTGCCAGCAGTGGGCCGGACTCCTACTACGAGCAGTACTTC CASSGPDSYYEQYF
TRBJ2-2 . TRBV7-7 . TGTGCTAGCAGCTTGCGTCCTAGCGAGGCCGGGGAGCTGTTTTTT CASSLRPSEAGELFF
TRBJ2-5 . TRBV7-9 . TGTGCCAGCAGCTCCGGAGGCCAAGAGACCCAGTACTTC CASSSGGQETQYF
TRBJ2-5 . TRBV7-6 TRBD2 TGTGCCAGCAGCTTGGGGACTAGCGGGCCCAGAGAGACCCAGTACTTC CASSLGTSGPRETQYF
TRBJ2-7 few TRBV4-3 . TGCGCCAGCAGCCAAGCTAGGACGGACTCACCCTACGAGCAGTACTTC CASSQARTDSPYEQYF
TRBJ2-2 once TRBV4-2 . TGTGCCAGCAGCCAACGTTTGACAGGGAACACCGGGGAGCTGTTTTTT CASSQRLTGNTGELFF
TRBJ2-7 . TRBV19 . TGTGCCAGTAGTGCTAAGCGGTCCTCCTACGAGCAGTACTTC CASSAKRSSYEQYF
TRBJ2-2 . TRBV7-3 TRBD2 TGTGCCAGCAGCTTATTGGGAGGGCCGGAAACCGGGGAGCTGTTTTTT CASSLLGGPETGELFF
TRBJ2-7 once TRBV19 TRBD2 TGTGCCAGTAGTGTGGCGGGAGCGTACTACGAGCAGTACTTC CASSVAGAYYEQYF
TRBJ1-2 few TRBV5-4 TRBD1 TGTGCCAGCAGTTCCGCAGGGGGCAACATTGCAGGCTACACCTTC CASSSAGGNIAGYTF
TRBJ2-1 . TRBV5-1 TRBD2 TGCGCCAGCAGCATTGGTGGGACTAGCGGGAGACCAGAGCAGTTCTTC CASSIGGTSGRPEQFF